This is a list of T cell receptor beta chains from one sample in a study of CD8 T cells in Susac syndrome. MiXCR, run by TCRdb on the immunoSEQ multiplex PCR reads, gives a single entry per CDR3 protein. The sample gives approximately 200,000 distinct CDR3 sequences, about 96% of which show up once; approximately 0.097% is in the top ten. Sequenced input: CD4+ T cells from PBMCs. The receptor source for this set is a human donor with multiple sclerosis. The CDR3 runs from the conserved cysteine through the conserved F or W. Each record gives: J gene, clone size, D gene, V gene, CDR3 DNA, CDR3 protein. D genes are given only for firm matches. Expanded clones are given a class, and other clones once, few, many or no size at all.

>TRBJ2-3|few|TRBD2|TRBV6-2/TRBV6-3
TGTGCCAGCAGTTCGGGACTAGCGGGGTCAGATACGCAGTATTTT
CASSSGLAGSDTQYF
>TRBJ1-6|NA|NA|TRBV7-3
TGTGCCAGCAGCTTAGTGCAGAATTCACCCCTCCACTTT
CASSLVQNSPLHF
>TRBJ2-1|NA|TRBD2|TRBV12-5
TGTGCTAGTGGTTTGGGACGGGGGGGAGACAATGAGCAGTTCTTC
CASGLGRGGDNEQFF
>TRBJ2-2|NA|NA|TRBV3-1
TGTGCCAGCAGCCCCTCAACTGGGGGCGGGGAGCTGTTTTTT
CASSPSTGGGELFF
>TRBJ2-6|NA|NA|TRBV24-1
TGTGCCACCAGTGATGACTCTGGGGCCAACGTCCTGACTTTC
CATSDDSGANVLTF
>TRBJ2-7|NA|NA|TRBV6-5
TGTGCCAGCAGTTACCCCTCCCGGGGGGCCAGCTCCTACGAGCAGTACTTC
CASSYPSRGASSYEQYF
>TRBJ2-7|NA|NA|TRBV30
TGTGCCTGGAGTGTACTATCGGGGGACAGATCGACCTACGAGCAGTACTTC
CAWSVLSGDRSTYEQYF
>TRBJ2-1|NA|TRBD1|TRBV28
TGTGCCAGCAGCTCTTCCGGGACAGGGGTCCTCAGGGAGCAGTTCTTC
CASSSSGTGVLREQFF
>TRBJ2-7|NA|TRBD2|TRBV20-1
TGCAGTGGGAAGAGCGGGAGCGGCGAGCAGTACTTC
CSGKSGSGEQYF
>TRBJ1-4|NA|NA|TRBV28
TGTGCCAGCAGTCCCCCCCCCGGGGGTGGTGAAAAACTGTTTTTT
CASSPPPGGGEKLFF
>TRBJ1-1|NA|NA|TRBV18
TGTGCCAGCTCACCATTGCGAGGGACTGAAGCTTTCTTT
CASSPLRGTEAFF
>TRBJ2-3|NA|NA|TRBV7-9
TGTGCCAGCAGCCCCACTTCGCCGGGATGGGGAGATACGCAGTATTTT
CASSPTSPGWGDTQYF
>TRBJ2-6|NA|NA|TRBV18
TGTGCCAGCCACGGCCGACGGACCTCTGGGGCCAACGTCCTGACTTTC
CASHGRRTSGANVLTF
>TRBJ2-7|NA|NA|TRBV7-9
TGTGCCAGCACCCGCCTGGGGGAGCAGTACTTC
CASTRLGEQYF
>TRBJ1-5|NA|NA|TRBV20-1
TGCAGTGCTAGTGGGACTGTAAATCAGCCCCAGCATTTT
CSASGTVNQPQHF
>TRBJ1-1|once|NA|TRBV5-1
TGCGCCAGCAGCCTGCGGACGCCTCCAAGGGCTTTCTTT
CASSLRTPPRAFF
>TRBJ2-2|NA|NA|TRBV7-9
TGTGCCAGCAGCTTATCACCTTGGCTAATTTCGAACACCGGGGAGCTGTTTTTT
CASSLSPWLISNTGELFF
>TRBJ2-6|NA|NA|TRBV30
TGTGCCTGGAAAAACTCTGGGGCCAACGTCCTGACTTTC
CAWKNSGANVLTF
>TRBJ2-1|NA|NA|TRBV25-1
TGTGCCAGCAGTGACCACACCCGGCTGATCGGGGAGCAGTTCTTC
CASSDHTRLIGEQFF
>TRBJ2-3|once|NA|TRBV30
TGTGCCTGGGTGAGCACAGATACGCAGTATTTT
CAWVSTDTQYF
>TRBJ1-1|once|NA|TRBV29-1
TGCAGCGTTGCAACGAACACTGAAGCTTTCTTT
CSVATNTEAFF
>TRBJ2-7|NA|TRBD1|TRBV5-4
TGTGCCAGCAGCTCGCAAAACAGGGGATACGAGCAGTACTTC
CASSSQNRGYEQYF
>TRBJ2-5|once|NA|TRBV7-3
TGTGCCAGCAGCCCGAACGGGCTACCCCAAGAGACCCAGTACTTC
CASSPNGLPQETQYF
>TRBJ2-7|NA|TRBD1|TRBV15
TGTGCCACCTCCCGGGGACAGGAATACGAGCAGTACTTC
CATSRGQEYEQYF
>TRBJ1-5|NA|NA|TRBV18
TGTGCCAGCTCACCAGGGACGGACAATCAGCCCCAGCATTTT
CASSPGTDNQPQHF
>TRBJ2-7|NA|TRBD1|TRBV6-5
TGTGCCAGCAGTTACGTGCGGACAGGTCGTTCCGAGCAGTACTTC
CASSYVRTGRSEQYF